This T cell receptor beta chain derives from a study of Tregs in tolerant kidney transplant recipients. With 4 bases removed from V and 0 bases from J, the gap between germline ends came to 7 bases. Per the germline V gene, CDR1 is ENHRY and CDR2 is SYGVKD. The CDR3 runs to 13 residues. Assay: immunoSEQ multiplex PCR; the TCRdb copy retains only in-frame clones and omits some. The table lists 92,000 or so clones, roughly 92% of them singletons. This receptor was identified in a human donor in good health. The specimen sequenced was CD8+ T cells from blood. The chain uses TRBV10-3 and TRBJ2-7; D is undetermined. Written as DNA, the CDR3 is TGTGCCATCAGTGCGGCAAGCTCCTACGAGCAGTACTTC. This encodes CAISAASSYEQYF.